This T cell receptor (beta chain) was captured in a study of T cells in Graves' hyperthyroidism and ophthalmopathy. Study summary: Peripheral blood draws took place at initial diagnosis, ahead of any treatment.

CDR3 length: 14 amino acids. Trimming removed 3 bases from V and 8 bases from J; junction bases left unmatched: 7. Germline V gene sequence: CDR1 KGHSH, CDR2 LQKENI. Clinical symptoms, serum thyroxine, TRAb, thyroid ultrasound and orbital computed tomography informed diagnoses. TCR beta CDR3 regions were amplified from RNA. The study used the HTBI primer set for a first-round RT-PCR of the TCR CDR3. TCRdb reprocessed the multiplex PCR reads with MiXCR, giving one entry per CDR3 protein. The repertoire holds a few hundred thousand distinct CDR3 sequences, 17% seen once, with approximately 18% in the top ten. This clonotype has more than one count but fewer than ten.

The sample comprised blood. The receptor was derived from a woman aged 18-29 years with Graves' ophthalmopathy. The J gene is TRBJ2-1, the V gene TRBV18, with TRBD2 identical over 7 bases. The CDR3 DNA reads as TGTGCCAGCTCACCTTTTTCCCGGGGGGATGAGCAGTTCTTC. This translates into CASSPFSRGDEQFF.